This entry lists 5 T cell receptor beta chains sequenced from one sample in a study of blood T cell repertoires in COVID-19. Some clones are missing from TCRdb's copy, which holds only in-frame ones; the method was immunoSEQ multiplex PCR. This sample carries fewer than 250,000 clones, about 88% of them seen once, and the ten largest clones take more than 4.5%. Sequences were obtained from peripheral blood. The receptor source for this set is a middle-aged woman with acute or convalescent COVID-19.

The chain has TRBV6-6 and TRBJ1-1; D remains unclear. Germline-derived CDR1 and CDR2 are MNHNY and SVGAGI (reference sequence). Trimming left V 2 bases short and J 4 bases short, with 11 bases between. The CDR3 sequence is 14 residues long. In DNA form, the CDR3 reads TGTGCCAGCAGTTACCCAGAAGGGAGCACTGAAGCTTTCTTT. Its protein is CASSYPEGSTEAFF.

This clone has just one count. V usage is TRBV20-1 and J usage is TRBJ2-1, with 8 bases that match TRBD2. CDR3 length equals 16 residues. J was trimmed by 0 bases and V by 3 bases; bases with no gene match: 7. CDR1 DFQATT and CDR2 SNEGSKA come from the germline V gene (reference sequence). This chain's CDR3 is CSASNRGGSSYNEQFF. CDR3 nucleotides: TGCAGTGCTAGTAATCGGGGGGGAAGCTCCTACAATGAGCAGTTCTTC.

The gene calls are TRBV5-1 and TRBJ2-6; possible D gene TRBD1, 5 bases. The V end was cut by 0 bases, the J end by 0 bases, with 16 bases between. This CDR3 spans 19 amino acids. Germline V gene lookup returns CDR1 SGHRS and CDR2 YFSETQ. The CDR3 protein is CASSLETGPFPSGANVLTF. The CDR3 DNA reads TGCGCCAGCAGCTTGGAAACAGGCCCTTTTCCCTCTGGGGCCAACGTCCTGACTTTC.

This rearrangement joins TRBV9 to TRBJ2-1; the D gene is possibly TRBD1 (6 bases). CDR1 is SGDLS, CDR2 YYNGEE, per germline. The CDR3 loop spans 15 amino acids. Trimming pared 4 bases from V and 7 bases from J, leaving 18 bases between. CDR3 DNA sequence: TGTGCCAGCAGCCCCACAGGGAACAATTGGAATGAGCAGTTCTTC. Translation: CASSPTGNNWNEQFF.

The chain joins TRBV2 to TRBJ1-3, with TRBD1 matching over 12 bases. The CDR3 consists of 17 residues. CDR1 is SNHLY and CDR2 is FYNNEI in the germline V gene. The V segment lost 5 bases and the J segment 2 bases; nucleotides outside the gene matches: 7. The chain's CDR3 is CASSPGTGGLPGNTIYF. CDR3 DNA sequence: TGTGCCAGCAGTCCCGGGACAGGGGGCCTACCTGGAAACACCATATATTTT. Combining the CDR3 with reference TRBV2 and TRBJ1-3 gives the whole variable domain EPEVTQTPSHQVTQMGQEVILRCVPISNHLYFYWYRQILGQKVEFLVSFYNNEISEKSEIFDDQFSVERPDGSNFTLKIRSTKLEDSAMYFCASSPGTGGLPGNTIYFGEGSWLTVV.